The 8 T cell receptor beta chains below were found in one sample sequenced in a study of regulatory T cells in long-lasting Graves disease. As for time point: newly diagnosed GD, antithyroid drugs for less than 3 months. The TCR library was made from RNA extracted from PBMCs. Investigators prepared the TCR beta libraries by applying iRepertoire HTBI primers and Arm-PCR of CDR3 regions. TCRdb re-called the multiplex PCR reads through MiXCR, storing one row per CDR3 protein. The sample contains around 500,000 distinct CDR3 sequences, roughly 13% of which appear only once. These same data were also listed under a study on T cells in Graves' hyperthyroidism and ophthalmopathy.

Here the sequenced sample was peripheral blood mononuclear cells (PBMCs), taken at new diagnosis, from a patient treated with antithyroid drugs. These receptors were obtained from a man younger than 45 with Graves disease.

This clonotype was counted ten times or more. The rearrangement uses TRBV12-3 or TRBV12-4 and TRBJ2-7; D gene unclear. CDR3 length: 11 residues. Trimming took 7 bases from V and 3 from J, leaving 7 bases between them. The CDR3 loop is CASTDFYEQYF. The CDR3 region has the DNA TGTGCCAGCACCGACTTCTACGAGCAGTACTTC.

This clonotype was counted at least ten times. This chain joins TRBV30 and TRBJ1-1; unclear D gene. Trimming took off 1 base at V and 1 base at J, with 7 bases between the two ends. The CDR3 runs 13 residues. Germline V gene data show CDR1 as GTSNPN and CDR2 as SVGIG (reference sequence). CDR3 sequence: CAWSARQNTEAFF. The CDR3 nucleotides read TGTGCCTGGAGTGCAAGACAGAACACTGAAGCTTTCTTT.

Ten or more counts support this clonotype. The chain combines TRBV2 with TRBJ2-7; 7 bases line up with TRBD1. Per germline, CDR1 SNHLY and CDR2 FYNNEI. V lost 0 bases and J lost 3; bases outside the gene matches: 5. The CDR3 runs to 15 residues. The CDR3 nucleotides read TGTGCCAGCAGTGAAGCAGTCAACAGGGGCTACGAGCAGTACTTC. It specifies CASSEAVNRGYEQYF. The full variable domain, with the rest looked up from reference TRBV2 and TRBJ2-7, is EPEVTQTPSHQVTQMGQEVILRCVPISNHLYFYWYRQILGQKVEFLVSFYNNEISEKSEIFDDQFSVERPDGSNFTLKIRSTKLEDSAMYFCASSEAVNRGYEQYFGPGTRLTVT.

V gene TRBV20-1 combines with J gene TRBJ2-2, with D possibly matching TRBD1 (5 bases). The CDR3 is made up of 15 amino acids. Looked up from germline, CDR1 is DFQATT and CDR2 is SNEGSKA (reference sequence). V was pared by 3 bases and J by 4 bases, with 15 bases between. The CDR3: CSARPEWGPTGELFF. CDR3 in DNA: TGCAGTGCTAGGCCTGAGTGGGGCCCCACCGGGGAGCTGTTTTTT.

This clonotype was seen ten or more times. The J gene is TRBJ1-1, the V gene TRBV18, with D unclear. In germline, CDR1 is KGHSH, CDR2 LQKENI. Deletions cut 3 bases from V and 0 bases from J, with 8 bases between. This CDR3 region has 14 residues. The CDR3 reads CASSPRLVNTEAFF. The CDR3, as DNA: TGTGCCAGCTCACCTAGATTAGTGAACACTGAAGCTTTCTTT.

To note about this clonotype: With a much larger clone just one base away, this may be a read error. This chain connects TRBV11-2 to TRBJ2-5; the D is unclear. The CDR3 has 15 amino acids. In germline, CDR1 is SGHAT, CDR2 FQNNGV. V was clipped by 5 bases and J by 3 bases, with 16 bases between them. CDR3 region: CASSPPGRNKETQYF. Here the CDR3 DNA reads TGTGCCAGCAGCCCTCCTGGTAGGAACAAAGAGACCCAGTACTTC.

The sample holds many counts of this clonotype. The genes are TRBV7-2 and TRBJ2-7; no firm D call. Between the trimmed V and J ends, which lost 0 bases and 3 bases, there was a span of 9 bases. CDR3 length equals 14 residues. The germline gives CDR1 SGHTA, CDR2 FQGNSA. The CDR3 bases are TGTGCCAGCAGCTTAGCGGGCCCCGACTACGAGCAGTACTTC. Residues: CASSLAGPDYEQYF.

In this sample, this clonotype turned up a few times. The chain couples TRBV4-1 to TRBJ2-7, with D possibly matching TRBD2 (5 bases). This CDR3 is 13 amino acids long. The germline V and J ends were trimmed by 8 bases and 3 bases, with 14 bases remaining between them. Germline V gene lookup returns CDR1 MGHRA and CDR2 YSYEKL. The CDR3 loop is CASRGRASYEQYF. Here the CDR3 DNA reads TGCGCCAGCCGTGGGCGGGCAAGCTACGAGCAGTACTTC.